Below are 10 T cell receptor beta chains sequenced from a single sample in a study of T cell repertoires in cytomegalovirus infection. These receptors have no identified antigens. TCRdb re-called the reads with MiXCR, one entry per CDR3 protein. The table lists approximately 340,000 distinct CDR3 sequences, 25% to 30% of them singletons. The sample here was cultured PBMCs, taken from culture after CMV antigen stimulation. These receptors all come from a human donor in good health (CMV status not recorded). Some clones in this sample may be carry-over from other donors' samples.

This clonotype was seen ten or more times. This chain links TRBV7-2 with TRBJ1-4; 8 bases are a match to TRBD1. Unmatched junction bases numbered 8, after V lost 3 bases and J lost 8 bases. From germline, CDR1 is SGHTA and CDR2 FQGNSA. This CDR3 is built from 15 residues. This CDR3 is CASSFPDRGGEKLFF. The CDR3 coding sequence is TGTGCCAGCAGCTTTCCCGACAGGGGCGGGGAAAAACTGTTTTTT.

V and J are TRBV4-3 and TRBJ1-2; tentative D call: TRBD1 (5 bases). Germline assignment: CDR1 LGHNA and CDR2 YSLEER. The V gene lost 0 bases and the J gene lost 4 bases, with 12 bases spanning the gap. The CDR3 contains 15 residues. As DNA, the CDR3 is TGCGCCAGCAGCCAAGATATTAGGAGGGGCTATGGCTACACCTTC. Translated, it gives CASSQDIRRGYGYTF.

The chain has TRBV15 and TRBJ2-3; D possibly corresponds to TRBD2 (6 bases). Germline values: CDR1 LNHNV, CDR2 YYDKDF (reference sequence). V was pared by 1 base and J by 3 bases, with 14 bases between. The CDR3 covers 16 residues. The CDR3 DNA follows: TGTGCCACCAGCAGAGGGGGCGGAGGAGGGACAGATACGCAGTATTTT. It codes for CATSRGGGGGTDTQYF.

The chain recombines TRBV10-3 with TRBJ2-1, with D unresolved. V lost 7 bases and J 8 bases, leaving 15 bases between the germline ends. This CDR3 is built from 13 residues. Germline V lookup: CDR1 ENHRY, CDR2 SYGVKD. DNA for the CDR3: TGTGCCATCAATGGGGTCCACGCCGATGAGCAGTTCTTC. Protein: CAINGVHADEQFF.

The chain combines TRBV6-8 with TRBJ2-4; 7 bases match TRBD1. The CDR3 totals 15 residues. Germline V gene sequence: CDR1 MNHGY, CDR2 SAAAGT. Trimming took 3 bases from V and 5 from J; bases not matched to a gene: 7. This CDR3 is CASSYSDRAENIQYF. CDR3 in DNA: TGTGCCAGCAGTTATTCCGACAGGGCCGAAAACATTCAGTACTTC.

The rearrangement links TRBV4-2 to TRBJ1-6, with unresolved D. The CDR3 consists of 15 residues. V was pared by 0 bases and J by 5 bases, with 8 bases between. Germline values: CDR1 LGHNA, CDR2 YNFKEQ. In DNA, the CDR3 is TGTGCCAGCAGCCAAGAAGGCAGAGATAATTCACCCCTCCACTTT. It yields the protein CASSQEGRDNSPLHF.

The chain is built from TRBV7-2 and TRBJ2-3, with no clear D. Trimming shortened V by 5 bases and J by 5 bases, and 8 bases separated the two germline ends. Germline CDR1 SGHTA, CDR2 FQGNSA. The CDR3 runs to 12 residues. CDR3 DNA: TGTGCCAGCAGCCCCGATCTAGATACGCAGTATTTT. Its translation: CASSPDLDTQYF.

The V and J genes are TRBV15 and TRBJ1-5; D is possibly TRBD1 (5 bases). There are 15 residues in the CDR3. Trimming removed 1 base at V and 5 bases at J, with 12 bases between. CDR1 LNHNV and CDR2 YYDKDF come from the germline V gene (reference sequence). CDR3 nucleotide sequence: TGTGCCACCAGCAGAGGGGGACCGGCGGATCAGCCCCAGCATTTT. It is translated as CATSRGGPADQPQHF. Using reference TRBV15 and TRBJ1-5 for the parts outside the CDR3, the full variable domain is DAMVIQNPRYQVTQFGKPVTLSCSQTLNHNVMYWYQQKSSQAPKLLFHYYDKDFNNEADTPDNFQSRRPNTSFCFLDIRSPGLGDTAMYLCATSRGGPADQPQHFGDGTRLSIL.

V is TRBV19 and J is TRBJ2-3, with 14 positions matching TRBD2. Germline CDR1 and CDR2: LNHDA and SQIVND (reference sequence). The CDR3 spans 19 residues. Losses at the gene ends were 6 bases for V and 4 bases for J; bases not matched to a gene: 15. Here the CDR3 DNA reads TGTGCCAGTAGCCCAAAGGGGGCAGGACTAGCGGGGGGATCAGATACGCAGTATTTT. This codes for CASSPKGAGLAGGSDTQYF.

This clonotype was picked up many times. The genes are TRBV25-1 and TRBJ1-6; no firm D call. Per germline, CDR1 MGHDK and CDR2 SYGVNS. The CDR3 totals 19 residues. Trimming removed 4 bases at V and 0 bases at J, with 19 bases between. CDR3 protein: CASSAYHGEGGSYNSPLHF. CDR3 nucleotides: TGTGCCAGCAGTGCATACCACGGCGAGGGAGGCTCCTATAATTCACCCCTCCACTTT.